This T cell receptor (beta chain) came from a study of a mutant IDH1 vaccine in newly diagnosed glioma. Study at large: The initiation of vaccination occurred 4-6 weeks after radiotherapy alone, or with temozolomide cycles.

The CDR3 has 12 residues. V gave up 4 bases and J gave up 9 bases, with 14 bases separating them. Germline V lookup: CDR1 SGHRS, CDR2 YFSETQ. Time point here: week 47, end of study. The vaccine gave 300 ug of a 20-mer mutant IDH1 peptide subcutaneously per dose. Across weeks 1, 3, 5, 7, 11, 15, 19 and 23, patients received a vaccination each time, eight in all. The table came from immunoSEQ multiplex PCR; TCRdb's copy has only in-frame clones and leaves some out. The sample includes 25,000 to 35,000 clones, 80% to 85% of them seen just once. Broader study findings: Among top peripheral T cell clonotypes, changes seemed unrelated to pseudoprogression.

Concerning this clone itself: The antigen is unknown.

The sequences come from PBMCs, collected from a glioma patient whose treatment included an IDH1 peptide vaccine. V and J are TRBV5-1 and TRBJ2-7; D is undetermined. This clonotype originated in a man aged 25-40 years with glioma. Here the CDR3 DNA reads TGCGCCAGCAGCCCTTTAGGTACCGGGCAGTACTTC. Translating gives CASSPLGTGQYF.